What follows are 28 T cell receptor beta chains derived from one specimen sequenced in a study of blood T cell repertoires in COVID-19. TCRdb keeps only in-frame clones here, not all; method: immunoSEQ multiplex PCR. Among about 360,000 clones listed, approximately 86% were seen once. The sample consisted of peripheral blood. These receptors all come from a woman aged 60-75 years with COVID-19, enrolled during active disease.

This clone has just a few counts. The gene calls are TRBV25-1 and TRBJ2-7; the match to TRBD1 covers 8 bases. The CDR3 runs 15 residues. V lost 3 bases and J lost 2; bases outside the gene matches: 6. From germline, CDR1 is MGHDK and CDR2 SYGVNS. CDR3 loop: CASSDPGQGAYEQYF. The CDR3 DNA reads as TGTGCCAGCAGTGACCCAGGACAGGGCGCCTACGAGCAGTACTTC.

This clone was seen a single time. The rearrangement uses TRBV3-1 (or the pseudogene TRBV3-2) and TRBJ2-1; tentatively, D is TRBD1 (6 bases). Deletions cut 2 bases from V and 9 bases from J, with 11 bases between. Germline V gene data show CDR1 as LGHDT and CDR2 as YNNKEL (reference sequence). This CDR3 comprises 13 residues. In DNA, the CDR3 is TGTGCCAGCAGCCAAACAGGGAGAGGTGAGCAGTTCTTC. Protein product: CASSQTGRGEQFF.

The chain employs TRBV5-1 and TRBJ2-1; 10 bases fit TRBD2. The V gene end was trimmed by 3 bases and the J gene end by 4 bases; junction bases not matched to a gene: 7. Germline V gives CDR1 SGHRS, CDR2 YFSETQ. This CDR3 has 16 residues. Here the CDR3 reads CASSSTRTSGYNEQFF. CDR3 sequence (DNA): TGCGCCAGCAGCTCGACCCGGACTAGCGGTTACAATGAGCAGTTCTTC.

This chain joins TRBV3-1 (or the pseudogene TRBV3-2) and TRBJ2-5, with a weak D call TRBD2 (5 bases). Trimming shortened V by 0 bases and J by 6 bases, and 8 bases separated the two germline ends. Germline V gives CDR1 LGHDT, CDR2 YNNKEL (reference sequence). The CDR3 is made up of 13 amino acids. CDR3 in amino acids: CASSQEEGQTQYF. The DNA of the CDR3 is TGTGCCAGCAGCCAAGAAGAGGGTCAGACCCAGTACTTC.

Only a few counts were recorded for this clone. This chain joins TRBV30 and TRBJ1-6; TRBD1 is a possible D gene (6 bases). V lost 7 bases, J lost 8 bases, and 21 bases lay in between. This CDR3 comprises 15 residues. The V gene's germline CDR1 is GTSNPN and CDR2 SVGIG (reference sequence). The DNA of the CDR3 is TGTGCCTCCCCGACAGGACCCGGGAAGGATTCACCCCTCCACTTT. It codes for CASPTGPGKDSPLHF.

This chain joins TRBV5-1 and TRBJ2-3; 8 nucleotides align to TRBD2. Trimming removed 3 bases from V and 2 bases from J; junction bases left unmatched: 5. This CDR3 contains 15 residues. Germline assignment: CDR1 SGHRS and CDR2 YFSETQ. This CDR3 is CASSYSGDYTDTQYF. The CDR3 DNA sequence: TGCGCCAGCAGCTATAGCGGGGATTACACAGATACGCAGTATTTT.

The chain recombines TRBV19 with TRBJ1-2, with TRBD1 matching 7 bases. The CDR3 is 15 amino acids. V dropped 4 bases and J dropped 2; count of bases not matched to a gene: 7. CDR1 and CDR2 from the germline V gene are LNHDA and SQIVND (reference sequence). CDR3 DNA: TGTGCCAGTAGTACCCTGACAGGGATCAACTATGGCTACACCTTC. Protein sequence: CASSTLTGINYGYTF.

This clone was detected only a few times. This chain links TRBV4-1 with TRBJ2-7, with 7 nucleotides matching TRBD1. After removal of 1 base from V and 2 bases from J, the junction contained 5 bases not matched to a gene. The V gene's germline CDR1 is MGHRA and CDR2 YSYEKL. This CDR3 contains 15 residues. The CDR3 nucleotides read TGCGCCAGCAGCCAAGCTTGGACAGGTACCTACGAGCAGTACTTC. Amino acids: CASSQAWTGTYEQYF.

The rearrangement joins TRBV4-1 to TRBJ2-1; unclear D gene. Germline V gives CDR1 MGHRA, CDR2 YSYEKL. The CDR3 runs to 12 residues. V was trimmed by 3 bases and J by 6 bases, leaving 6 bases between them. CDR3 sequence: CASSHLGNEQFF. DNA for the CDR3: TGCGCCAGCAGCCACCTCGGCAATGAGCAGTTCTTC.

As DNA, the CDR3 is TGTGCCAGCTCACCAGGGGGCGGAAGAACGAACACTGAAGCTTTCTTT. Translated, it gives CASSPGGGRTNTEAFF. This chain connects TRBV18 to TRBJ1-1, with D possibly matching TRBD1 (6 bases). V dropped 2 bases and J dropped 1 base, with 14 bases sitting between them. The length of the CDR3 is 16 residues. Germline CDR1 is KGHSH and CDR2 is LQKENI.

The V and J genes are TRBV5-1 and TRBJ2-1, with 7 bases identical to TRBD2. Looked up from germline, CDR1 is SGHRS and CDR2 is YFSETQ. This CDR3 is 14 amino acids long. V lost 6 bases, J lost 3 bases, and 6 bases stayed unmatched. DNA for the CDR3: TGCGCCAGCAAGCGCGGGGGTGGCTACAATGAGCAGTTCTTC. It is translated as CASKRGGGYNEQFF. Variable domain in full (rest from reference TRBV5-1 and TRBJ2-1): KAGVTQTPRYLIKTRGQQVTLSCSPISGHRSVSWYQQTPGQGLQFLFEYFSETQRNKGNFPGRFSGRQFSNSRSEMNVSTLELGDSALYLCASKRGGGYNEQFFGPGTRLTVL.

The rearrangement joins TRBV10-3 to TRBJ1-1; D unresolved. Germline V gene data show CDR1 as ENHRY and CDR2 as SYGVKD. The CDR3 sequence is 12 residues long. The V end lost 8 bases, the J end lost 1 base, and 8 bases lay between the germline ends. CDR3 protein: CAIGQENTEAFF. CDR3 bases: TGTGCCATCGGGCAGGAGAACACTGAAGCTTTCTTT.

The genes are TRBV7-3 and TRBJ2-2; 7 nucleotides match TRBD2. The germline CDR1 and CDR2 sequences are SGHTA and FQGTGA. The CDR3 runs 16 residues. With V trimmed by 2 bases and J by 2 bases, 5 bases remained unmatched. DNA for the CDR3: TGTGCCAGCAGCTTACAGGGAGGGCTAAACACCGGGGAGCTGTTTTTT. It codes for CASSLQGGLNTGELFF.

This clone was recorded only once. The V gene is TRBV20-1, the J gene TRBJ2-1; D gene ambiguous. V was cut by 6 bases and J by 1 base, with 4 bases left in between. CDR1 DFQATT and CDR2 SNEGSKA come from the germline V gene (reference sequence). CDR3 length equals 11 residues. The CDR3, as DNA: TGCAGTGCCGTGTCCTACAATGAGCAGTTCTTC. Protein sequence: CSAVSYNEQFF.

The rearrangement uses TRBV6-2 or TRBV6-3 and TRBJ1-1; D is possibly TRBD1 (5 bases). V was clipped by 5 bases and J by 6 bases, with 13 bases between them. Germline V CDR1 and CDR2: MNHEY, SVGEGT. The CDR3 extends over 13 amino acids. CDR3 DNA: TGTGCCAGCAGTAGTCGCCGGGACTCTGAAGCTTTCTTT. It encodes CASSSRRDSEAFF.

The chain recombines TRBV6-1 with TRBJ1-1; TRBD1 matches 9 bases. The CDR3 length is 15 residues. Looked up from germline, CDR1 is MNHNS and CDR2 is SASEGT. The trim removed 1 base at V and 5 bases at J, leaving 5 bases unmatched. The CDR3 DNA reads TGTGCCAGCAGTGAAGTGTGGGACAGGGATACTGAAGCTTTCTTT. This encodes CASSEVWDRDTEAFF.

This chain links TRBV11-2 with TRBJ1-2; possible D gene TRBD1, 5 bases. This CDR3 comprises 14 residues. Germline CDR1 and CDR2: SGHAT and FQNNGV. The V end lost 0 bases, the J end lost 7 bases, and 12 bases lay between the germline ends. The CDR3 bases are TGTGCCAGCAGCTTAGATATCGGGGGAGGTGGCTACACCTTC. The encoded protein is CASSLDIGGGGYTF. The whole variable domain, remainder taken from reference TRBV11-2 and TRBJ1-2, is EAGVAQSPRYKIIEKRQSVAFWCNPISGHATLYWYQQILGQGPKLLIQFQNNGVVDDSQLPKDRFSAERLKGVDSTLKIQPAKLEDSAVYLCASSLDIGGGGYTFGSGTRLTVV.

V usage is TRBV4-2 and J usage is TRBJ2-6; possible D gene TRBD2, 5 bases. Germline V gene sequence: CDR1 LGHNA, CDR2 YNFKEQ. The length of the CDR3 is 18 residues. The germline V and J ends were trimmed by 4 bases and 4 bases, with 20 bases remaining between them. The CDR3 DNA follows: TGTGCCAGCAGCCTACCAGACTACACGCCAGCAGGGGCCAACGTCCTGACTTTC. Protein: CASSLPDYTPAGANVLTF.

Here the CDR3 DNA reads TGTGCCAGCAGCCAAGAACGAAGTAGGACAGGGTTACCCTACGAGCAGTACTTC. It translates to CASSQERSRTGLPYEQYF. This chain connects TRBV3-1 (or the pseudogene TRBV3-2) to TRBJ2-7, with 8 bases that match TRBD1. This CDR3 spans 18 amino acids. J lost 2 bases, V lost 0 bases, and 12 bases had no gene match. Germline CDR1 LGHDT, CDR2 YNNKEL (reference sequence).

This chain uses TRBV11-2 with TRBJ1-1, with D unresolved. This CDR3 has 15 amino acids. The germline CDR1 and CDR2 sequences are SGHAT and FQNNGV. V was trimmed by 1 base and J by 0 bases, leaving 9 bases between them. The CDR3, as DNA: TGTGCCAGCAGCTTAGCCCAGTACATGAACACTGAAGCTTTCTTT. Protein product: CASSLAQYMNTEAFF.

The J gene is TRBJ2-3, the V gene TRBV7-3; D not certain. This CDR3 spans 14 amino acids. From germline, CDR1 is SGHTA and CDR2 FQGTGA. The V end was cut by 4 bases, the J end by 0 bases, with 8 bases between. This chain's CDR3 is CASSSYSSTDTQYF. The CDR3 DNA reads as TGTGCCAGCAGCTCTTACTCTAGCACAGATACGCAGTATTTT.

CDR3 in amino acids: CASSSDSGSYNEQFF. The CDR3 DNA follows: TGTGCCAGCAGCAGTGATAGCGGCTCCTACAATGAGCAGTTCTTC. The chain is built from TRBV5-4 and TRBJ2-1; weak D call: TRBD2 (6 bases). The V gene's germline CDR1 is SGHNT and CDR2 YYREEE (reference sequence). The V gene lost 4 bases and the J gene lost 0 bases, with 11 bases spanning the gap. CDR3 length equals 15 residues. The full variable domain, rest sourced from reference TRBV5-4 and TRBJ2-1, is ETGVTQSPTHLIKTRGQQVTLRCSSQSGHNTVSWYQQALGQGPQFIFQYYREEENGRGNFPPRFSGLQFPNYSSELNVNALELDDSALYLCASSSDSGSYNEQFFGPGTRLTVL.

This chain uses TRBV2 with TRBJ2-1; D remains ambiguous. Per germline, CDR1 SNHLY and CDR2 FYNNEI. V lost 4 bases and J 13 bases, leaving 14 bases between the germline ends. The CDR3 contains 12 residues. CDR3 sequence reads: CASSVSNGNQFF. CDR3 sequence (DNA): TGTGCCAGCAGTGTGTCCAACGGTAATCAGTTCTTC.

The J gene is TRBJ1-5, the V gene TRBV4-2, with TRBD1 as a possible D gene (6 bases). CDR1 LGHNA and CDR2 YNFKEQ come from the germline V gene. V was clipped by 0 bases and J by 9 bases, with 12 bases between them. This CDR3 is built from 14 residues. In nucleotides, the CDR3 is TGTGCCAGCAGCCAAGATCCAGGGGTGAGGCCCCAGCATTTT. It translates to CASSQDPGVRPQHF.

The genes are TRBV11-2 and TRBJ1-5; D gene ambiguous. Germline CDR1 reads SGHAT; CDR2 reads FQNNGV. Between the trimmed V and J ends, which lost 3 bases and 6 bases, there was a span of 15 bases. The CDR3 loop spans 15 amino acids. DNA of the CDR3: TGTGCCAGCAGCTTTTCTCCCGCGGGAAGTCAGCCCCAGCATTTT. The encoded protein is CASSFSPAGSQPQHF.

V is TRBV2 and J is TRBJ2-5; 7 nucleotides match TRBD1. Germline CDR1 is SNHLY and CDR2 is FYNNEI. With V trimmed by 1 base and J by 4 bases, 6 bases remained unmatched. The CDR3 runs to 15 residues. This CDR3 reads CASSEGQGGGETQYF. The CDR3 DNA reads as TGTGCCAGCAGTGAAGGACAGGGTGGAGGAGAGACCCAGTACTTC.

This chain's CDR3 is CASSLVAEAEAFF. The CDR3 DNA follows: TGCGCCAGCAGCTTGGTGGCAGAAGCTGAAGCTTTCTTT. V gene TRBV5-1 combines with J gene TRBJ1-1, with D hard to call. CDR3 length equals 13 residues. Trimming pared 0 bases from V and 6 bases from J, leaving 9 bases between. Germline CDR1 and CDR2: SGHRS and YFSETQ.

The chain uses TRBV10-3 and TRBJ2-3; TRBD1 is a possible D gene (6 bases). Deletions cut 7 bases from V and 2 bases from J, with 10 bases between. CDR3 size: 13 residues. In germline, CDR1 is ENHRY, CDR2 SYGVKD. CDR3 sequence (DNA): TGTGCCATCACCAGGGGATCCACAGATACGCAGTATTTT. This gives the protein CAITRGSTDTQYF.